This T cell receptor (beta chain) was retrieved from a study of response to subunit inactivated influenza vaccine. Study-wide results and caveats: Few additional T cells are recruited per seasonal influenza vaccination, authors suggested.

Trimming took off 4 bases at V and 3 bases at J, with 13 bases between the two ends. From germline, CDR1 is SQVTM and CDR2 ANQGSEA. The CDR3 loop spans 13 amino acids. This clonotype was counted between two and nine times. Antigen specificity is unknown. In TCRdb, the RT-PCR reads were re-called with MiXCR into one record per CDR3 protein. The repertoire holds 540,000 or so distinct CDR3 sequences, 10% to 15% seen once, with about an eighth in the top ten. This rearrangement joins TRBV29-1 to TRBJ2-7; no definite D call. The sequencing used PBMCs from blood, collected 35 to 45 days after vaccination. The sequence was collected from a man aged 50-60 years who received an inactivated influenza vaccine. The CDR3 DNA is TGCAGCGTTGTAAAGCCGCCAAACTACGAGCAGTACTTC. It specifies CSVVKPPNYEQYF.